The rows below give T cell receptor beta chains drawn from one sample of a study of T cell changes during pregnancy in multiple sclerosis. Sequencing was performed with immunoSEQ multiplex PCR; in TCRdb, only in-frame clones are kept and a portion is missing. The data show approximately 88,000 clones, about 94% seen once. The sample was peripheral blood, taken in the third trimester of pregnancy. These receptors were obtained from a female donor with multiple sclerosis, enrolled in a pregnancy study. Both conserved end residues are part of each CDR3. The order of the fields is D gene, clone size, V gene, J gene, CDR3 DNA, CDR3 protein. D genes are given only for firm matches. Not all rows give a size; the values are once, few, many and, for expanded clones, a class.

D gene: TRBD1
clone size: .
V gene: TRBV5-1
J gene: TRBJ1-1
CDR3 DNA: TGCGCCAGCAGCTTGTTTACAGGGGTTTTCAGTGTACGGACTGAAGCTTTCTTT
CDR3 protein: CASSLFTGVFSVRTEAFF

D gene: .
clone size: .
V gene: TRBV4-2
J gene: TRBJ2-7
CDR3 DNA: TGTGCCAGCAGCCAAGATAATAGTGGAGCCTACGAGCAGTACTTC
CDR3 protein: CASSQDNSGAYEQYF

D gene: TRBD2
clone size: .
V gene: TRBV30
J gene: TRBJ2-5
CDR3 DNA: TGTGCCTGGAGTGGCGCGGGAGATGAAGAGACCCAGTACTTC
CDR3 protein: CAWSGAGDEETQYF

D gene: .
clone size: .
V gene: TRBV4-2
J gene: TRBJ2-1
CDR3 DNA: TGTGCCAGCAGCCAAGATTTGCAGGCTGAGCAGTTCTTC
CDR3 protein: CASSQDLQAEQFF

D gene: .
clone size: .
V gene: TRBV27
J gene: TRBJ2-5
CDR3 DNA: TGTGCCAGCAGTTTAAAGGTATCACAGGGTGAACAAGAGACCCAGTACTTC
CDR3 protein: CASSLKVSQGEQETQYF

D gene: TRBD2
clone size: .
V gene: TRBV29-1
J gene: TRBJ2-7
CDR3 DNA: TGCAGCGTTGAACTAGCGGGAAGCTCCTACGAGCAGTACTTC
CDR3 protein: CSVELAGSSYEQYF

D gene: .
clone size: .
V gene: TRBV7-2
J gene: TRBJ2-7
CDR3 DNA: TGTGCCAGCAGCTTAGAAATCGCCTACGAGCAGTACTTC
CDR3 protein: CASSLEIAYEQYF

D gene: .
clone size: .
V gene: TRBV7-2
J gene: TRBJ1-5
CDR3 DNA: TGTGCCAGCAGCTTAACACAGGGCATGGGGCAGCCCCAGCATTTT
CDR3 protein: CASSLTQGMGQPQHF

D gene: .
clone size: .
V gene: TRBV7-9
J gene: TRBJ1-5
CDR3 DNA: TGTGCCAGCAGCTTAGGGGGGGGGTTAGGTCAGCCCCAGCATTTT
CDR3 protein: CASSLGGGLGQPQHF

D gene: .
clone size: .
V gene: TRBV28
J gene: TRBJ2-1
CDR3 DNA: TGTGCCAGCAGCCAACCCGGGATTCGCAATGAGCAGTTCTTC
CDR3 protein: CASSQPGIRNEQFF

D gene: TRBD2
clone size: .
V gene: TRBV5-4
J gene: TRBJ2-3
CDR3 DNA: TGTGCCAGCATTCAACGGGGTAGCGGGAGGGGAGAAGATACGCAGTATTTT
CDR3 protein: CASIQRGSGRGEDTQYF

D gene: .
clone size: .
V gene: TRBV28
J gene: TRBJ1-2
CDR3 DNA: TGTGCCAGCAGTTTAGCCAGGCGTGGCTACACCTTC
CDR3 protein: CASSLARRGYTF

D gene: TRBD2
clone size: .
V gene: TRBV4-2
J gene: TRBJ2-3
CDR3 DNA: TGTGCCAGCAGCCAAGTTCCTAGCGGGAGTACAGATACGCAGTATTTT
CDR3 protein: CASSQVPSGSTDTQYF

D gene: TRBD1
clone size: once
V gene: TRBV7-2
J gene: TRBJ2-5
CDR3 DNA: TGTGCCAGCAGCTTAGCAGGATCGGGACAGAGGGAGACCCAGTACTTC
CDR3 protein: CASSLAGSGQRETQYF

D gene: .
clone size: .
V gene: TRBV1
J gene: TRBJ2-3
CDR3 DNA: TGCACCAGCAGCCAGTTTCTAGCGGGAGACTCAAATACGCAGTATTTT
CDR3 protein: CTSSQFLAGDSNTQYF

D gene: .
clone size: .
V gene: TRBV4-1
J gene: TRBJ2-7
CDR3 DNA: TGCGCCAGCAGCCAAGTCCCTAGCTCCTACGAGCAGTACTTC
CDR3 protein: CASSQVPSSYEQYF

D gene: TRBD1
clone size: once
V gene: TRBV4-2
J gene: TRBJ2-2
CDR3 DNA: TGTGCCAGCAGCCGGAACCTGGGACAGGGAGGCGGGGAGCTGTTTTTT
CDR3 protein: CASSRNLGQGGGELFF

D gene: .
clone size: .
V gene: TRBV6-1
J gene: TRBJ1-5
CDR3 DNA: TGTGCCAGCACCGGCGACAGAAATCAGCCCCAGCATTTT
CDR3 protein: CASTGDRNQPQHF

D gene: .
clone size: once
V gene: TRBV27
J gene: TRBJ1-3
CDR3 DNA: TGTGCCAGCAGTTTAAGGGGTTCAAACACCATATATTTT
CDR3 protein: CASSLRGSNTIYF

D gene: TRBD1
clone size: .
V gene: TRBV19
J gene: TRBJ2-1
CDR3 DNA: TGTGCCAGTAGTGCGACGACAGGGTTCTACAATGAGCAGTTCTTC
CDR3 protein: CASSATTGFYNEQFF

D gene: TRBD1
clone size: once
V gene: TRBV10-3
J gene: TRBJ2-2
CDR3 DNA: TGTGCCATCAGTACCGGGACAGTAGGCGGGGAGCTGTTTTTT
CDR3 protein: CAISTGTVGGELFF

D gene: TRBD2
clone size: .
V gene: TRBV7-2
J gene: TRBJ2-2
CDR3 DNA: TGTGCCAGCAGCCTAAGACTAGCGGGAGCCACCGGGGAGCTGTTTTTT
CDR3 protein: CASSLRLAGATGELFF

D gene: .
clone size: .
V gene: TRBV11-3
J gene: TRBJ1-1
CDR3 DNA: TGTGCCAGCAGCTTAGACTTGAACACTGAAGCTTTCTTT
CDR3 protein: CASSLDLNTEAFF

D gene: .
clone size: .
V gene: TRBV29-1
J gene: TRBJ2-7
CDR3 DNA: TGCAGCGTTGGCAGCGACTCCTACGAGCAGTACTTC
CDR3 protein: CSVGSDSYEQYF

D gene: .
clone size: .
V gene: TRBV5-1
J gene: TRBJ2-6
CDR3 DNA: TGCGCCAGCAGCTTGCAAGGGGGCTCTGGGGCCAACGTCCTGACTTTC
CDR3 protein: CASSLQGGSGANVLTF

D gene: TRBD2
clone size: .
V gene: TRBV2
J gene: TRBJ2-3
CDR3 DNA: TGTGCCAGCAGTGGGCTAGCGGGAGCAGATACGCAGTATTTT
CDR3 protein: CASSGLAGADTQYF

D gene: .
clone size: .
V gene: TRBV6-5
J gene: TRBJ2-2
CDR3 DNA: TGTGCCAGCAGTTTCGGATTAGCGGAGAACACCGGGGAGCTGTTTTTT
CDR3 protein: CASSFGLAENTGELFF

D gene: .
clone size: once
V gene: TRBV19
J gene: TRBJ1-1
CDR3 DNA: TGTGCCAGTAGTATACAGGACAAGAACACTGAAGCTTTCTTT
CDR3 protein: CASSIQDKNTEAFF

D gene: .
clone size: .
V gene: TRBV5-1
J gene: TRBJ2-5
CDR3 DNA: TGCGCCAGCAACACTAAGGGGAGGGAGACCCAGTACTTC
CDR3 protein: CASNTKGRETQYF

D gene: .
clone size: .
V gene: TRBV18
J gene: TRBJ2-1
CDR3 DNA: TGTGCCAGCTCACCTCTTCAAGGGGATGAGCAGTTCTTC
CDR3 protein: CASSPLQGDEQFF

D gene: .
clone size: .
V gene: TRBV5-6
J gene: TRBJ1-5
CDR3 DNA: TGTGCCAGCAGCTTGGGTCTAAGCAGCAATCAGCCCCAGCATTTT
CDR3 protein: CASSLGLSSNQPQHF

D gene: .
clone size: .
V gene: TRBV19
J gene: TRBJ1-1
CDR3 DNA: TGTGCCAGTAGTAACGGCAGGCTCATGAACACTGAAGCTTTCTTT
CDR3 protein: CASSNGRLMNTEAFF

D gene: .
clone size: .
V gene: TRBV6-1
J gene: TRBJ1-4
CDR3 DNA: TGTGCCAGCCAGTTCCCTCCGGAAAAACTGTTTTTT
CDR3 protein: CASQFPPEKLFF

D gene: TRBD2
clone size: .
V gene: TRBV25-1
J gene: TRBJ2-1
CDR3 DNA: TGTGCCAGCAGTCGCTCTAGCGGGAGTAAGAATGAGCAGTTCTTC
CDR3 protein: CASSRSSGSKNEQFF

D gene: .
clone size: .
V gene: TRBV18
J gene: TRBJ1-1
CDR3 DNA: TGTGCCAGCTCACCAACGTTGCCGGGGGTGAACACTGAAGCTTTCTTT
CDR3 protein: CASSPTLPGVNTEAFF

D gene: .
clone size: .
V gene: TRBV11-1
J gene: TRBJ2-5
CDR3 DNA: TGTGCCAGCAGCTTCGGGGGAGGTCCGGCCCAAGAGACCCAGTACTTC
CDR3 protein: CASSFGGGPAQETQYF

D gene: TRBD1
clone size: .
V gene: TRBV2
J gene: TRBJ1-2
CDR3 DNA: TGTGCCAGCCTAGGGGGCGCCAACTATGGCTACACCTTC
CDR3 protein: CASLGGANYGYTF

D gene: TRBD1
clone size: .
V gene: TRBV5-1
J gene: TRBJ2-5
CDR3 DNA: TGCGCCAGCAGCTTGGCGCAGGGGGTGAGAGAGACCCAGTACTTC
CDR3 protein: CASSLAQGVRETQYF

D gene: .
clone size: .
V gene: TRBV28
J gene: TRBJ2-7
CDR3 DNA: TGTGCCAGCAGTTTATCCGCCTACGAGCAGTACTTC
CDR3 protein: CASSLSAYEQYF

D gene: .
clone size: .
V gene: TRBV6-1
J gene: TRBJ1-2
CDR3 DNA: TGTGCCAGCAGTGCAACGGACAAGGACTATGGCTACACCTTC
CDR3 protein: CASSATDKDYGYTF

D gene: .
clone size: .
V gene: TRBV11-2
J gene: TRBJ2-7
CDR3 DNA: TGTGCCAGCAGCCAGACTAGTTTTAGGCAGTACTTC
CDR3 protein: CASSQTSFRQYF

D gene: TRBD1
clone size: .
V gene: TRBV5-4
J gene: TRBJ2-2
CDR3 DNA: TGTGCCAGCAGCCGACAGGGAGTTACCGGGGAGCTGTTTTTT
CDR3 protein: CASSRQGVTGELFF

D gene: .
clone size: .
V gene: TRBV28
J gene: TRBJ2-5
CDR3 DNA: TGTGCCAGCAATATACAGCTAAAAGAGACCCAGTACTTC
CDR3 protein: CASNIQLKETQYF

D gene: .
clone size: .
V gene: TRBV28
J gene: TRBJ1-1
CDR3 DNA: TGTGCCAGCAGTTTACAGGGCCGGAATACTGAAGCTTTCTTT
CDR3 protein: CASSLQGRNTEAFF

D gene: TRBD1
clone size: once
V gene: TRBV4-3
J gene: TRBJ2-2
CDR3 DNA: TGCGCCAGCAGCCAAGGACAGGGTTGGACCGGGGAGCTGTTTTTT
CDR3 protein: CASSQGQGWTGELFF

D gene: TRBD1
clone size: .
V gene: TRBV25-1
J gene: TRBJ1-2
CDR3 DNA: TGTGCCAGCAGTACTACAGGACAGGGAGGGGGCTACACCTTC
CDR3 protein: CASSTTGQGGGYTF

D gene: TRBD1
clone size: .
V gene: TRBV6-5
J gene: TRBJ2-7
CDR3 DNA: TGTGCCAGCAGTTCTACGGTGGGGACAGGGGCATACGAGCAGTACTTC
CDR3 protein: CASSSTVGTGAYEQYF

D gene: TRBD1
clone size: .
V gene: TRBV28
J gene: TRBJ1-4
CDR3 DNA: TGTGCCAGCAGCCCGACAGGGAATAATGAAAAACTGTTTTTT
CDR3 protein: CASSPTGNNEKLFF

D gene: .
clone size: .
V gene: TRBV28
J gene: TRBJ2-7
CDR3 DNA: TGTGCCAGCAGTTCCGCCTACGAGCAGTACTTC
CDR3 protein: CASSSAYEQYF

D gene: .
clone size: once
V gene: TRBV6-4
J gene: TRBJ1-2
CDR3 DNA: TGTGCCAGCTCCCCAGGGGCGGGCTATGGCTACACCTTC
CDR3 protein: CASSPGAGYGYTF